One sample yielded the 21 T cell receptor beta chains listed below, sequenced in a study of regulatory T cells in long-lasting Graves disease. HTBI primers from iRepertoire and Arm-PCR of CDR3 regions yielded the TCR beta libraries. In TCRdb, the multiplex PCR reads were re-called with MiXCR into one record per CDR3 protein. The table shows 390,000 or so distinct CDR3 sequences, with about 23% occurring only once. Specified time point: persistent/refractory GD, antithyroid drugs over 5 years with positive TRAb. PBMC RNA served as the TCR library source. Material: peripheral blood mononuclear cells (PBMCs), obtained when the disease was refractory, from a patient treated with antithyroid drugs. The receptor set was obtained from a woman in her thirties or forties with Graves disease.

CDR3 residues: CASSLRGTNTGELFF. The CDR3 bases are TGTGCCAGCAGCTTAAGGGGGACGAACACCGGGGAGCTGTTTTTT. The chain employs TRBV13 and TRBJ2-2, with D possibly TRBD1 on 6 matching bases. V lost 2 bases and J lost 0, with 7 bases in between. The germline gives CDR1 PRHDT, CDR2 FYEKMQ (reference sequence). The CDR3 sequence is 15 residues long.

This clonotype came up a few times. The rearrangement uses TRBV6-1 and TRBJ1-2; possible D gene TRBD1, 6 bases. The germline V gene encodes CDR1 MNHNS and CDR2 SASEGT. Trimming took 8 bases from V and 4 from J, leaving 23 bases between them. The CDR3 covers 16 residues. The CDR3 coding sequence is TGTGCCAGCCATACGTCTCGGACAGATCTCCTCTATGGCTACACCTTC. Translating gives CASHTSRTDLLYGYTF.

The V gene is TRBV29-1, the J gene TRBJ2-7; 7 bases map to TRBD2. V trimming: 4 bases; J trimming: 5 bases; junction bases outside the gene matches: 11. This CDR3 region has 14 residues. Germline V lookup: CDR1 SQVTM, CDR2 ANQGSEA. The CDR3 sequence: CSVVITAGDNEQYF. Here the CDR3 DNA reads TGCAGCGTTGTAATTACGGCGGGAGATAACGAGCAGTACTTC.

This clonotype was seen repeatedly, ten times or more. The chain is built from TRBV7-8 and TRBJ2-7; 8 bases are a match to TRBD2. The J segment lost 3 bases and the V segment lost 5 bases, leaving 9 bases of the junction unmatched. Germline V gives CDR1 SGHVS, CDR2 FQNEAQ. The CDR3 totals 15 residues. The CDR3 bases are TGTGCCAGCAGCCCTACGGCGGGAGGAATCTACGAGCAGTACTTC. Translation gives CASSPTAGGIYEQYF.

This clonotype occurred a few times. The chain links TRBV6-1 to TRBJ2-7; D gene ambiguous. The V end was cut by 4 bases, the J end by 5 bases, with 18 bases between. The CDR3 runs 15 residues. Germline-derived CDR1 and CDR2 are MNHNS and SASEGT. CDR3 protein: CASSVELNSGHEQYF. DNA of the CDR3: TGTGCCAGCAGTGTTGAGTTGAACAGTGGCCACGAGCAGTACTTC.

CDR3 sequence reads: CASSSRGGNTIYF. CDR3 DNA sequence: TGTGCCAGCAGCTCCAGGGGGGGAAACACCATATATTTT. This chain uses TRBV7-2 with TRBJ1-3; 7 bases agree with TRBD1. Germline trimming cut 4 bases from V and 4 bases from J; bases unmatched to any gene: 1. CDR1 and CDR2 from the germline V gene are SGHTA and FQGNSA. This CDR3 is 13 amino acids long.

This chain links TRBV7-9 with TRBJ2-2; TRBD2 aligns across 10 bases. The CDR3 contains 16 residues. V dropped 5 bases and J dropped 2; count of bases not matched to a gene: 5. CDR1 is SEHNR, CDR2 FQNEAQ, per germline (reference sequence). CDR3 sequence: CASSQPSGRNTGELFF. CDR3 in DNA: TGTGCCAGCAGCCAACCTAGCGGGAGAAACACCGGGGAGCTGTTTTTT.

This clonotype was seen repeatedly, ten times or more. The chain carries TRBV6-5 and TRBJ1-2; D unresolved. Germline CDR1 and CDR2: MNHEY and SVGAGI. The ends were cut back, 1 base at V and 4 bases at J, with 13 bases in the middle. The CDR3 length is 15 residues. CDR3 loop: CASSYYGEGSYGYTF. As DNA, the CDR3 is TGTGCCAGCAGTTACTACGGGGAAGGCAGCTATGGCTACACCTTC.

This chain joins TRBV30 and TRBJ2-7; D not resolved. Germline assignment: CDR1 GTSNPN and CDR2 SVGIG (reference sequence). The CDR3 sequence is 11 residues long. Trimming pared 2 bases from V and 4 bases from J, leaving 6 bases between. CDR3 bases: TGTGCCTGGAGTTCCGGTTACGAGCAGTACTTC. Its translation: CAWSSGYEQYF.

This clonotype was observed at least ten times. In nucleotides, the CDR3 is TGTGCCAGCAGCTTAGTCCGGGACACTGAAGCTTTCTTT. It specifies CASSLVRDTEAFF. The chain combines TRBV7-2 with TRBJ1-1; D gene ambiguous. The CDR3 contains 13 residues. Trimming took 1 base from V and 3 from J, leaving 6 bases between them. Germline V gene sequence: CDR1 SGHTA, CDR2 FQGNSA.

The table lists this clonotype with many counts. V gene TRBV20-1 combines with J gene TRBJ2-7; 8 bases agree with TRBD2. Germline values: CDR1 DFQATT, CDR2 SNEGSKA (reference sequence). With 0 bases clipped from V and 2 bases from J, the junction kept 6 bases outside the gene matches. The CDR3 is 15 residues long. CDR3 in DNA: TGCAGTGCTAGAGATGTCCTAGCGGGTACCTACGAGCAGTACTTC. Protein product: CSARDVLAGTYEQYF.

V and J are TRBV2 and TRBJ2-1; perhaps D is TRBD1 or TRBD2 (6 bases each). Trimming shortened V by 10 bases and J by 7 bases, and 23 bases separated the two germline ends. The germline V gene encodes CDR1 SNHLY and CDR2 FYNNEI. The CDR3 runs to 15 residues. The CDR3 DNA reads TGTGCCACCAAGTTTAGACTAGGGGGAGGTAATGAGCAGTTCTTC. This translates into CATKFRLGGGNEQFF.

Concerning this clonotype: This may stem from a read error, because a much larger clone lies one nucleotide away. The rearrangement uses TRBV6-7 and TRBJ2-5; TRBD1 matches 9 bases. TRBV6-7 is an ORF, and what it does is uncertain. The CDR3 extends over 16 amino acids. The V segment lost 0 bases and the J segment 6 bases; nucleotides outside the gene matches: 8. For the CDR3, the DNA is TGTGCCAGCAGTTACTCCCGTTGGACAGGGGTGAAGACCCAGTACTTC. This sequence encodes CASSYSRWTGVKTQYF.

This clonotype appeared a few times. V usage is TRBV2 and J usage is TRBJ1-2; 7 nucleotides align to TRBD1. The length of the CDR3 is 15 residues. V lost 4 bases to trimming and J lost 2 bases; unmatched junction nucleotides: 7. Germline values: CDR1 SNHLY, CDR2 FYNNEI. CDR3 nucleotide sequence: TGTGCCAGCAGTGCTCGTAGGGGGCTGAACTATGGCTACACCTTC. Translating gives CASSARRGLNYGYTF.

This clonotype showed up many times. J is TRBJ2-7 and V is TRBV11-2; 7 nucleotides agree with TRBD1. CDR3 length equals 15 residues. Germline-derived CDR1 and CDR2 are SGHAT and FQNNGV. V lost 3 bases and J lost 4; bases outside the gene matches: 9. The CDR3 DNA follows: TGTGCCAGCAGCTTTACTCGACAGGGTAGTTACGAGCAGTACTTC. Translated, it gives CASSFTRQGSYEQYF.

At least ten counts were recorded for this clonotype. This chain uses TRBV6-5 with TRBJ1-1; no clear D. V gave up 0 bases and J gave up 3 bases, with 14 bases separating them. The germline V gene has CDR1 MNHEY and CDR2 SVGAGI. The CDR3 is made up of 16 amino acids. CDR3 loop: CASSYSWAKEDTEAFF. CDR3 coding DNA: TGTGCCAGCAGTTACTCGTGGGCCAAGGAGGACACTGAAGCTTTCTTT.

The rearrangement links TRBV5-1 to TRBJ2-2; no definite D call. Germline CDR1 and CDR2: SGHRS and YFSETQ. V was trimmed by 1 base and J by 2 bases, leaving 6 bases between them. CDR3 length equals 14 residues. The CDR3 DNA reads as TGCGCCAGCAGCTTGTCTTTTAACACCGGGGAGCTGTTTTTT. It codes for CASSLSFNTGELFF.

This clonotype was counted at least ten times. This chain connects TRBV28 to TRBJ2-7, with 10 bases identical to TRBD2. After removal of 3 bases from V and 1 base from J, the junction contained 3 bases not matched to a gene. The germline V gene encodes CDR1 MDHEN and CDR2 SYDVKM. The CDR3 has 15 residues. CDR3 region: CASSLISGGSYEQYF. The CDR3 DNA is TGTGCCAGCAGTTTGATTAGCGGGGGGTCCTACGAGCAGTACTTC.

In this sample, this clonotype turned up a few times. The CDR3 region has the DNA TGCAGCGTCACAGGGTATGAGACCCAGTACTTC. This translates into CSVTGYETQYF. The genes are TRBV29-1 and TRBJ2-5, with D possibly being TRBD1 (6 bases). V shed 6 bases and J shed 5 bases, with 10 bases lying between them. CDR1 is SQVTM, CDR2 ANQGSEA, per germline. This CDR3 contains 11 residues. Supplemented by reference TRBV29-1 and TRBJ2-5, the full variable domain reads SAVISQKPSRDICQRGTSLTIQCQVDSQVTMMFWYRQQPGQSLTLIATANQGSEATYESGFVIDKFPISRPNLTFSTLTVSNMSPEDSSIYLCSVTGYETQYFGPGTRLLVL.

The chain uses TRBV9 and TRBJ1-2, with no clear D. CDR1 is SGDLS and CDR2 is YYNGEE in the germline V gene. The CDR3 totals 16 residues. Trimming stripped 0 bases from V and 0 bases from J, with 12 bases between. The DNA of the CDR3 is TGTGCCAGCAGCGTAGTTCCCCCCAGATCTAACTATGGCTACACCTTC. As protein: CASSVVPPRSNYGYTF.

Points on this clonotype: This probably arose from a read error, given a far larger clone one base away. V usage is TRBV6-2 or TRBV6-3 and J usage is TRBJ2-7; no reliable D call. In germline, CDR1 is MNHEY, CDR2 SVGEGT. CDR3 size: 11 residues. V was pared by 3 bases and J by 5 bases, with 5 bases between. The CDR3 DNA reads TGTGCCAGCAGTTATCTCCACGAGCAGTACTTC. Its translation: CASSYLHEQYF.